This TCR beta chain was documented in a study of PD-1 blockade in classical Hodgkin lymphoma. The table came from immunoSEQ multiplex PCR; TCRdb's copy has only in-frame clones and leaves some out. Here the sample spans tens of thousands of clones, approximately 93% being singletons. The time point: newly diagnosed, previously untreated cHL patient sample. Comparison samples consisted of PBMCs from newly diagnosed, untreated classical Hodgkin lymphoma. Germline V gives CDR1 MDHEN, CDR2 SYDVKM. The CDR3 length is 13 residues. Trimming left V 3 bases short and J 7 bases short, with 10 bases between. Whole-study results and caveats: Newly diagnosed patients had baseline TCR diversity that was reportedly lower than that of healthy donors.

This clone was recorded once. Its target is unknown. V is TRBV28 and J is TRBJ1-5, with D unclear. Sequencing was done on a sample of peripheral blood mononuclear cells (PBMCs). The clonotype was recovered from a human donor with classical Hodgkin lymphoma. CDR3 protein: CASSLPVPQPQHF. The CDR3 DNA reads as TGTGCCAGCAGTTTGCCCGTTCCCCAGCCCCAGCATTTT.